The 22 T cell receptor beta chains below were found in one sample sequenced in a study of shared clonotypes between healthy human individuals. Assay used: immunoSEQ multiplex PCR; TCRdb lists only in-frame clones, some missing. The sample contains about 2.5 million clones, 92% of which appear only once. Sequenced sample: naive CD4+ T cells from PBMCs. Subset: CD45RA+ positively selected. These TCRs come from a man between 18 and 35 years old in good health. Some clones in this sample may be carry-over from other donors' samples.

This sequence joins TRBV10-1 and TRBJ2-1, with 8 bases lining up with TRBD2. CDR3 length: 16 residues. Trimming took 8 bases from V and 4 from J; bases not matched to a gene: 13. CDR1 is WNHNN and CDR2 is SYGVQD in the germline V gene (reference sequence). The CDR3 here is CASPDWGTSDYNEQFF. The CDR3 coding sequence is TGCGCCAGCCCAGATTGGGGGACTAGTGATTACAATGAGCAGTTCTTC.

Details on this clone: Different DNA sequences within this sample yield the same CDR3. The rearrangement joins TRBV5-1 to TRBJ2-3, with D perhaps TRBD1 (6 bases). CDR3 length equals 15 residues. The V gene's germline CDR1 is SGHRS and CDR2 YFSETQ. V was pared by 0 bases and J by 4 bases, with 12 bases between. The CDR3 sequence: CASSLEGRGPDTQYF. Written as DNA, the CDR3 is TGCGCCAGCAGCTTGGAAGGCAGGGGTCCAGATACGCAGTATTTT.

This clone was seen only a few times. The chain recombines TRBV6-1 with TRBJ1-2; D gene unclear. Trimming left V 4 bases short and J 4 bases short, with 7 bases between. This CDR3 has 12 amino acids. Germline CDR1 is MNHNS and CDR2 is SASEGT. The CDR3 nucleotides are TGTGCCAGCAGTGTACAGACCTATGGCTACACCTTC. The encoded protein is CASSVQTYGYTF.

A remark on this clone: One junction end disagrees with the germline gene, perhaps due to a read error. CDR3 DNA sequence: TGCGCCAGCAGCTGGGACCCGGGACTAGGCACTCCCTCTCTGTGGTTC. It is translated as CASSWDPGLGTPSLWF. This chain links TRBV5-1 with TRBJ2-4; 8 nucleotides line up with TRBD2. Germline CDR1 and CDR2: SGHRS and YFSETQ. The CDR3 is 16 residues long. Filled out from reference TRBV5-1 and TRBJ2-4, the complete variable domain reads KAGVTQTPRYLIKTRGQQVTLSCSPISGHRSVSWYQQTPGQGLQFLFEYFSETQRNKGNFPGRFSGRQFSNSRSEMNVSTLELGDSALYLCASSWDPGLGTPSLWFGAGTRLSVL.

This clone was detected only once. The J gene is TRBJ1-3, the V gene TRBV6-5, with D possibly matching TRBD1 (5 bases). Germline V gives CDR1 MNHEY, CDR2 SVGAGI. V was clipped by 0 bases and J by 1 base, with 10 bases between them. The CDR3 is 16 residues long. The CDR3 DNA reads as TGTGCCAGCAGTTACTCAGAGGGGCAGTCTGGAAACACCATATATTTT. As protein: CASSYSEGQSGNTIYF.

The DNA for the CDR3 is TGTGCCAGCAGTTGGGATAAGGAAACAGATACGCAGTATTTT. It specifies CASSWDKETDTQYF. The chain is built from TRBV28 and TRBJ2-3; D remains ambiguous. This CDR3 has 14 residues. Per the germline V gene, CDR1 is MDHEN and CDR2 is SYDVKM. V dropped 4 bases and J dropped 3 bases, with 11 bases sitting between them.

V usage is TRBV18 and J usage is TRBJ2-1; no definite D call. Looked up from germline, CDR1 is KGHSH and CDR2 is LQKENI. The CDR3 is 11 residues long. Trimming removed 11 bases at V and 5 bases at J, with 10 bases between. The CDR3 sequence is CASIKDNEQFF. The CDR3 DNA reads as TGTGCCTCGATAAAGGACAATGAGCAGTTCTTC.

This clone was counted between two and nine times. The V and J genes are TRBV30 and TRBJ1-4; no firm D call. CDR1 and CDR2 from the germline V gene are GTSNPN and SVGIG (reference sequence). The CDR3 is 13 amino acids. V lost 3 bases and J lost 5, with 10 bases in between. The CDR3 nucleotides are TGTGCCTGGAGGGGAGGACCGAATGAAAAACTGTTTTTT. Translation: CAWRGGPNEKLFF.

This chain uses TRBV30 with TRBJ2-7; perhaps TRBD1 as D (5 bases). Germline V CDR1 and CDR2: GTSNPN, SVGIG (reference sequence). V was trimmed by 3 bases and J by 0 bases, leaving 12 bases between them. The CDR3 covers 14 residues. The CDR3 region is CAWSSTGRSYEQYF. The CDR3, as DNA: TGTGCCTGGAGCAGTACAGGCCGCTCCTACGAGCAGTACTTC. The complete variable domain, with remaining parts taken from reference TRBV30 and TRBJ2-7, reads SQTIHQWPATLVQPVGSPLSLECTVEGTSNPNLYWYRQAAGRGLQLLFYSVGIGQISSEVPQNLSASRPQDRQFILSSKKLLLSDSGFYLCAWSSTGRSYEQYFGPGTRLTVT.

The CDR3 DNA sequence: TGTGCCAGCAGCTTCCAGCGGGAGGACTCCTACAATGAGCAGTTCTTC. Its translation is CASSFQREDSYNEQFF. The J gene is TRBJ2-1, the V gene TRBV7-3; 9 bases fit TRBD2. V shed 3 bases, J shed 0 bases, and the junction held 3 bases outside the gene matches. The CDR3 sequence is 16 residues long. Germline CDR1 is SGHTA and CDR2 is FQGTGA.

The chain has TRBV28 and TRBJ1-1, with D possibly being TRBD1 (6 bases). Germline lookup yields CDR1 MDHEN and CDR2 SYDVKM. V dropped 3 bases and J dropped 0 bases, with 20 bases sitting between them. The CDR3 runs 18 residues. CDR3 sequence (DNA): TGTGCCAGCAGTTTCACCCTCCGAACAGGGCCTATGAACACTGAAGCTTTCTTT. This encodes CASSFTLRTGPMNTEAFF.

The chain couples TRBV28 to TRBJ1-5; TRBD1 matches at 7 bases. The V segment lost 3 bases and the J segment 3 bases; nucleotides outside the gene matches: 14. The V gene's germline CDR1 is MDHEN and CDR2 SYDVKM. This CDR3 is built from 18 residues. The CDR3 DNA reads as TGTGCCAGCAGTTTCCTTTGGGACAGCCAGAGCCTCAATCAGCCCCAGCATTTT. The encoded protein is CASSFLWDSQSLNQPQHF.

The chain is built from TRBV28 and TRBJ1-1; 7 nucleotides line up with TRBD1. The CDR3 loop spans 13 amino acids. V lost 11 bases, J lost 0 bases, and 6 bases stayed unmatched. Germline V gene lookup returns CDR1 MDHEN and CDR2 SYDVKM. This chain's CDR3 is CAVHRGVNTEAFF. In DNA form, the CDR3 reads TGTGCCGTCCACAGGGGCGTGAACACTGAAGCTTTCTTT.

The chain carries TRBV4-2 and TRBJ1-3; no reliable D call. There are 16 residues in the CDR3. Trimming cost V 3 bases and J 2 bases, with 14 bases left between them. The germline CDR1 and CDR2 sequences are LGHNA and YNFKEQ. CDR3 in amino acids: CASSHQNGLTGNTIYF. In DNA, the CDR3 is TGTGCCAGCAGCCACCAAAATGGGTTAACTGGAAACACCATATATTTT.

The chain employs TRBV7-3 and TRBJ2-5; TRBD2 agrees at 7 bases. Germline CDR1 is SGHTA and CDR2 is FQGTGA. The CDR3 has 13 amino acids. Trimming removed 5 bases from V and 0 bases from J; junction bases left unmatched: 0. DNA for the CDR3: TGTGCCAGCAGCGGACTAGACCAAGAGACCCAGTACTTC. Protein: CASSGLDQETQYF. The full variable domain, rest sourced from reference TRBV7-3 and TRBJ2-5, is GAGVSQTPSNKVTEKGKYVELRCDPISGHTALYWYRQSLGQGPEFLIYFQGTGAADDSGLPNDRFFAVRPEGSVSTLKIQRTERGDSAVYLCASSGLDQETQYFGPGTRLLVL.

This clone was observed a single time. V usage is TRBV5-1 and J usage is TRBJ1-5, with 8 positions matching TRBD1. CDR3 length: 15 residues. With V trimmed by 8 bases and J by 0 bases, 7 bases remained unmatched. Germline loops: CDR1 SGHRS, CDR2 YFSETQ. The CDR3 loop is CASRSTGDSNQPQHF. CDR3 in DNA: TGCGCCAGTCGCTCGACAGGGGATAGCAATCAGCCCCAGCATTTT.

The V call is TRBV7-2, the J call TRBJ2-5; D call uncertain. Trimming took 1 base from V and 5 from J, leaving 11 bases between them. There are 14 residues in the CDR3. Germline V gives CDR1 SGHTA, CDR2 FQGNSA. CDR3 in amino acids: CASSLGAARETQYF. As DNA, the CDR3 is TGTGCCAGCAGCTTAGGGGCAGCCCGGGAGACCCAGTACTTC.

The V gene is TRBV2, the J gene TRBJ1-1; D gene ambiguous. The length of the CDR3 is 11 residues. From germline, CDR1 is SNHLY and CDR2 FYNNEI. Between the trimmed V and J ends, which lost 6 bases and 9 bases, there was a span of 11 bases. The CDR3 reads CASRGGPQAFF. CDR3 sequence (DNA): TGTGCCAGCAGGGGAGGCCCACAAGCTTTCTTT. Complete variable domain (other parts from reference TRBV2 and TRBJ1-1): EPEVTQTPSHQVTQMGQEVILRCVPISNHLYFYWYRQILGQKVEFLVSFYNNEISEKSEIFDDQFSVERPDGSNFTLKIRSTKLEDSAMYFCASRGGPQAFFGQGTRLTVV.

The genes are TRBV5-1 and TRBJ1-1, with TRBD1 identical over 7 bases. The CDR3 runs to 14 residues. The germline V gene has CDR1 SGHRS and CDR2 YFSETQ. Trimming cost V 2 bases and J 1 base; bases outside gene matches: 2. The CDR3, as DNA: TGCGCCAGCAGCTTTGAGGGGGCGAACACTGAAGCTTTCTTT. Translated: CASSFEGANTEAFF.

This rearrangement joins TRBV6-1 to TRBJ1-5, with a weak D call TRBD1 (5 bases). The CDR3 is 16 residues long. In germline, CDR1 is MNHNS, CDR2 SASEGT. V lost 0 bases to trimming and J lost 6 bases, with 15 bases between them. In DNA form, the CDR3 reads TGTGCCAGCAGTGAAGCGCACTGGGGGTTCAGTCAGCCCCAGCATTTT. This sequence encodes CASSEAHWGFSQPQHF.

The CDR3: CASTPERRGELFF. The DNA for the CDR3 is TGTGCCAGCACCCCGGAGCGGAGGGGGGAGCTGTTTTTT. The V call is TRBV28, the J call TRBJ2-2; perhaps TRBD2 as D (5 bases). The CDR3 sequence is 13 residues long. The germline V gene has CDR1 MDHEN and CDR2 SYDVKM. V was clipped by 7 bases and J by 8 bases, with 14 bases between them.

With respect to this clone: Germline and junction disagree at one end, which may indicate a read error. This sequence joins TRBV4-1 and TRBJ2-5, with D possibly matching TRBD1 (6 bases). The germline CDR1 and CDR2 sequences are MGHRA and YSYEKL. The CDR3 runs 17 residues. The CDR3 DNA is TGCGCCGGCAGCCAAGGTTTGAAACAGGGATTCCAAGAGACCCAGTACTTC. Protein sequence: CAGSQGLKQGFQETQYF.